Listed below are T cell receptor beta chains from one sample, sequenced in a study of T cell responses to AZD1222 COVID-19 vaccine. Profiled with immunoSEQ multiplex PCR; TCRdb holds only in-frame clones, not every one. The profile shows over 85,000 clones, nearly 90% of them singletons. The sample in question was peripheral blood, obtained on day 0 of AZD1222 vaccination. The receptors were sampled from an adult in good health. CDR3s include the opening cysteine and the closing phenylalanine or tryptophan. Fields, in order: J gene, D gene, V gene, clone size, CDR3 protein, CDR3 DNA. D genes are given only for firm matches. Only some rows state a clone size, as once, few, many or a class for expanded clones.

j_gene: TRBJ2-5
d_gene: TRBD1
v_gene: TRBV29-1
abundance: .
CDR3aa: CSVVPKGTAQETQYF
CDR3nt: TGCAGCGTTGTCCCGAAGGGGACAGCGCAAGAGACCCAGTACTTC

j_gene: TRBJ2-1
d_gene: .
v_gene: TRBV4-1
abundance: .
CDR3aa: CASSQDRGGGGSDEQFF
CDR3nt: TGCGCCAGCAGCCAAGATCGGGGCGGTGGGGGGAGCGATGAGCAGTTCTTC

j_gene: TRBJ1-5
d_gene: .
v_gene: TRBV18
abundance: .
CDR3aa: CASSHSRSDNQPQHF
CDR3nt: TGTGCCAGCTCACACTCGCGGTCAGACAATCAGCCCCAGCATTTT

j_gene: TRBJ2-2
d_gene: .
v_gene: TRBV19
abundance: .
CDR3aa: CASSPEDRRSTGELFF
CDR3nt: TGTGCCAGTAGTCCCGAAGACAGGCGAAGCACCGGGGAGCTGTTTTTT

j_gene: TRBJ2-7
d_gene: .
v_gene: TRBV6-5
abundance: .
CDR3aa: CASMMVGIRGEQYF
CDR3nt: TGTGCCAGCATGATGGTAGGGATTAGGGGCGAGCAGTACTTC

j_gene: TRBJ1-1
d_gene: TRBD1
v_gene: TRBV25-1
abundance: .
CDR3aa: CASRGTATEAFF
CDR3nt: TGTGCCAGCAGAGGGACAGCCACTGAAGCTTTCTTT

j_gene: TRBJ1-1
d_gene: .
v_gene: TRBV12-5
abundance: once
CDR3aa: CASGGQFTEAFF
CDR3nt: TGTGCTAGTGGAGGACAGTTCACTGAAGCTTTCTTT

j_gene: TRBJ2-1
d_gene: TRBD1
v_gene: TRBV23-1
abundance: .
CDR3aa: CASSPCPDRVEPRARIPLNEQFF
CDR3nt: TGCGCCAGCAGTCCCTGCCCTGACAGGGTGGAGCCCAGGGCCAGGATCCCTTTAAATGAGCAGTTCTTC

j_gene: TRBJ2-2
d_gene: TRBD2
v_gene: TRBV3-1/TRBV3-2
abundance: .
CDR3aa: CASSRTSGGSNTGELFF
CDR3nt: TGTGCCAGCAGCCGGACTAGCGGGGGCTCAAACACCGGGGAGCTGTTTTTT

j_gene: TRBJ2-3
d_gene: TRBD2
v_gene: TRBV2
abundance: .
CDR3aa: CASRDGTTGGDTQYF
CDR3nt: TGTGCCAGCAGGGACGGGACTACCGGCGGGGATACGCAGTATTTT

j_gene: TRBJ1-2
d_gene: .
v_gene: TRBV5-1
abundance: .
CDR3aa: CASRGGPVENYGYTF
CDR3nt: TGCGCCAGCAGAGGGGGGCCCGTTGAGAACTATGGCTACACCTTC